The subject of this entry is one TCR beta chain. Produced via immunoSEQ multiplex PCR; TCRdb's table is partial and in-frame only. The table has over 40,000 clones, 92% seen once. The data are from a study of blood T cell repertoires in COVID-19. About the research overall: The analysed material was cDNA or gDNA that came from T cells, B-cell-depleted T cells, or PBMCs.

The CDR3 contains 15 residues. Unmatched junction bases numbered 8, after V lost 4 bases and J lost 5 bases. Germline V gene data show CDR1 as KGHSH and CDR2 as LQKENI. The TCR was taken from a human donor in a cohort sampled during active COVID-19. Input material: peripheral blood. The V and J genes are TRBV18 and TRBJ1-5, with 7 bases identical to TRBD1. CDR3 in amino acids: CASSQLSGTDQPQHF. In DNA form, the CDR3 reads TGTGCCAGCTCACAACTCTCCGGGACAGATCAGCCCCAGCATTTT. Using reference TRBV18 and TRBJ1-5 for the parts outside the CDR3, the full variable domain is NAGVMQNPRHLVRRRGQEARLRCSPMKGHSHVYWYRQLPEEGLKFMVYLQKENIIDESGMPKERFSAEFPKEGPSILRIQQVVRGDSAAYFCASSQLSGTDQPQHFGDGTRLSIL.